Listed below are T cell receptor beta chains from one sample, sequenced in a study of OX40 agonist ivuxolimab in advanced cancers. Data came from immunoSEQ multiplex PCR; TCRdb stores just in-frame clones and leaves some out. The table records tens of thousands of clones, around nine tenths of them present only once. The source was CD4+ or CD8+ T cells sorted from blood, collected in a trial of the OX40 agonist ivuxolimab. The origin of the receptors is an adult with an advanced solid tumor such as melanoma, head and neck, liver or kidney cancer. Both conserved end residues are part of each CDR3.

>TRBV6-1
CASSEDSSEQYF
>TRBV7-8
CASSHGLAGLYEQYF
>TRBV7-9
CASSSGQGHYEQYF
>TRBV5-1
CASSRGQTDTQYF
>TRBV7-2
CASSTGQGDGYTF
>TRBV6-5
CASSRASGRTDTQYF
>TRBV5-1
CASSLGTSGSSYEQYF
>TRBV7-9
CASSPAGTAGNEQFF
>TRBV4-1
CASSYPGLAEGEYTDTQYF
>TRBV29-1
CSASSYEQYF
>TRBV6-1
CASTGYSNQPQHF
>TRBV2
CASTGLAGVYEQYF
>TRBV11-2
CASSLTWGNTIYF
>TRBV10-2
CASSERQHSYNEQFF
>TRBV2
CASSWDSLYGYTF
>TRBV6-5
CASSSPGTSFYEQYF
>TRBV7-3
CASSYQENTEAFF
>TRBV29-1
CSVEIGDRVMNTEAFF
>TRBV6-1
CASSDLTGLSYEQYF
>TRBV14
CASSQAGTPQETQYF
>TRBV10-2
CASRLAGADTQYF
>TRBV2
CASLGGIKETQYF
>TRBV7-2
CASSLGSGRGPTDTQYF
>TRBV6-1
CASEAIRAGLFEQFF
>TRBV28
CASSLKLYPLGELFF
>TRBV5-4
CASSSDKNIQYF
>TRBV2
CASSPPGQSYEQYF
>TRBV6-5
CASSYSGRGSNQPQHF
>TRBV5-4
CASSWAGVNTEAFF
>TRBV19
CASTEQGAIYGYTF
>TRBV10-3
CAISPGLAGGNPTGELFF
>TRBV6-5
CASSFRSTGVGELFF
>TRBV7-7
CASSSHPGLAVEQFF
>TRBV19
CASSIAPDSAYEQYF
>TRBV10-3
CAIRPWLGLAGGRTSTDTQYF
>TRBV11-2
CASSRTGTGNEKLFF
>TRBV5-1
CASSSQTGLPYTF
>TRBV7-2
CASSPSFGLAGAEQYF
>TRBV11-2
CASSLLAGPAGTDTQYF
>TRBV5-1
CVSSLGLIAGQTTYEQYF
>TRBV29-1
CSVWHRDRVHYEQYF
>TRBV6-1
CASSDGLVITGELFF
>TRBV7-2
CASSSRVPTSGAGYEQYF
>TRBV27
CASSPRVRETQYF
>TRBV6-6
CASSQSRYEQYF
>TRBV7-2
CASSLGGALRNEQFF
>TRBV27
CASSLPHTGTGAGELFF
>TRBV4-1
CASSRFAGSYDRETQYF
>TRBV27
CASSLSSQVVNSYEQYF
>TRBV5-5
CASSLADRGYTEAFF
>TRBV11-2
CASSLGLAGTHEQYF
>TRBV18
CASSRDRALAGELFF
>TRBV7-2
CASSLGPSYEQYF
>TRBV27
CASVTGDSVGFLLEQYF
>TRBV7-9
CASSNIRDTQYF
>TRBV5-6
CASSLVTSGKGGTDTQYF
>TRBV9
CASSVGEGYTEAFF
>TRBV5-1
CASRQGGANEKLFF
>TRBV28
CASSPVGNTEAFF
>TRBV7-6
CASSLGGRLVNTEAFF